This TCR beta chain emerged from a study of cytomegalovirus exposure and HLA in healthy donors. For the study at large: The 500 to 750 first-cohort repertoires and the approximately 110 validation repertoires shared the same platform, a later analysis reported.

On this clone itself: The target antigen is unknown.

Findings and caveats of the study: Cytomegalovirus status was reportedly diagnosed by the classifier with high specificity and sensitivity. According to the study, roughly 180 TCR beta chains were cytomegalovirus-associated.

The repertoire was sequenced with immunoSEQ multiplex PCR; TCRdb's copy has only in-frame clones and lacks some. This sample yields about 400,000 clones, of which about nine tenths are seen a single time; 0.65% to 0.95% belongs to the top ten. Sequencing used PBMCs. The sequence was collected from a woman aged 18 to 35 in good health and CMV-seronegative.

DNA for the CDR3: TGCGCCAGCACCGCAGGGGAATCGGAGTTCTTC. This translates into CASTAGESEFF. The rearrangement uses TRBV10-2 and TRBJ2-1, with a weak D call TRBD1 (6 bases). The length of the CDR3 is 11 residues. The V end lost 7 bases, the J end lost 14 bases, and 15 bases lay between the germline ends. Per germline, CDR1 WSHSY and CDR2 SAAADI.